Listed below are T cell receptor beta chains from one sample, sequenced in a study of blood T cell repertoires in COVID-19. Libraries were prepared by immunoSEQ multiplex PCR; TCRdb keeps only in-frame clonotypes and omits some of them. The sample lists about 220,000 clones; about 81% were seen once. The specimen was peripheral blood. The receptors derive from a woman in her 70s with COVID-19, enrolled during active disease. The CDR3 runs from the conserved cysteine through the conserved F or W.

V | CDR3
TRBV5-1 | CASSLGTSNTGELFF
TRBV27 | CASSLFRQATGKEQFF
TRBV28 | CATKSPGQGTLWGYTF
TRBV12-3/TRBV12-4 | CASSFTGKHGYTF
TRBV18 | CASSPQREQGYTF
TRBV9 | CASSVGGTGNEKLFF
TRBV5-5 | CASKSMTTTNEKLFF
TRBV5-1 | CASSLASGGRRSGANVLTF
TRBV21-1 | CASSPLRDRGKHHYEQYF
TRBV19 | CASIPIRTGRSSYEQYF
TRBV3-1/TRBV3-2 | CASSQGWASGYYEQYF
TRBV7-2 | CASSLRRGLWTF
TRBV2 | CASSPGLASITGGELFF
TRBV30 | CAWSVGAGAGQPQHF
TRBV3-1/TRBV3-2 | CASSQGVVSMFRETQYF
TRBV5-1 | CASSFGLAVIF
TRBV30 | CAWSTRRGSNYGYTF
TRBV6-5 | CASSYRGTSGTGELFF
TRBV29-1 | CSASGIKSTDTQYF
TRBV5-1 | CASSSDGMNTEAFF
TRBV2 | CASSVRSGNTEAFF
TRBV29-1 | CSARGLAGRTNEQFF
TRBV21-1 | CASSKVGRGQGVSNQPQHF
TRBV30 | CAGAGTVNTEAFF
TRBV3-1/TRBV3-2 | CASSQDGLAGVYTGELFF
TRBV10-2 | CASSTPELAGVGAYNEQFF
TRBV5-1 | CASSVPAGQEEGYTF
TRBV3-1/TRBV3-2 | CASTTLLAGEVETQYF
TRBV11-3 | CASSWEGVGETQYF
TRBV5-5 | CASRAGTSISGELFF